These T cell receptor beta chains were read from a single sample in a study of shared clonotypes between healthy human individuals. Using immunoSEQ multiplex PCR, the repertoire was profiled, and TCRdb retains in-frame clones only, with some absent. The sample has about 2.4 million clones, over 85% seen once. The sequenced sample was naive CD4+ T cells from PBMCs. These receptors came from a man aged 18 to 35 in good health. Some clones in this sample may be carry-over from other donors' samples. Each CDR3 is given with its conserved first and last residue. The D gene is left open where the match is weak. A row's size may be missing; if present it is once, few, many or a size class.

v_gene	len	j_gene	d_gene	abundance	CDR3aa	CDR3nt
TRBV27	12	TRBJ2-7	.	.	CASRGGTHEQYF	TGTGCCAGCAGGGGCGGGACCCACGAGCAGTACTTC
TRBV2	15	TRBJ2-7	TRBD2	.	CASRPTGTSGYEQYF	TGTGCCAGCAGGCCCACCGGGACTAGCGGCTACGAGCAGTACTTC
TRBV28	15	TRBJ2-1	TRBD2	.	CASSPDGRVWGEQFF	TGTGCCAGCAGTCCTGACGGGAGGGTCTGGGGTGAGCAGTTCTTC
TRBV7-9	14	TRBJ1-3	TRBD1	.	CASSPGQGGNTIYF	TGTGCCAGCAGCCCGGGACAGGGGGGAAACACCATATATTTT
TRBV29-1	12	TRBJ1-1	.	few	CSVDKGRSEAFF	TGCAGCGTCGACAAGGGCAGGTCTGAAGCTTTCTTT
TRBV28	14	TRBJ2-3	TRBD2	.	CASSRSGSSDTQYF	TGTGCCAGCAGTAGGAGCGGGAGCTCAGATACGCAGTATTTT
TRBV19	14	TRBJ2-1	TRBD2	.	CASNRREGSNEQFF	TGTGCCAGTAATCGCAGGGAGGGTTCAAATGAGCAGTTCTTC
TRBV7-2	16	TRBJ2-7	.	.	CASSLVAPSGAYEQYF	TGTGCCAGCAGCTTAGTAGCGCCTTCGGGGGCCTACGAGCAGTACTTC
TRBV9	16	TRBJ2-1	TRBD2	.	CASSVLGTSGRGEQFF	TGTGCCAGCAGCGTATTGGGGACTAGCGGGAGAGGTGAGCAGTTCTTC
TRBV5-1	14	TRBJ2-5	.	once	CASSLAGPKETQYF	TGCGCCAGCAGCTTGGCCGGCCCCAAAGAGACCCAGTACTTC
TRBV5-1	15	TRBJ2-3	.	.	CASSLAGTDTDTQYF	TGCGCCAGCAGCTTGGCCGGGACCGACACAGATACGCAGTATTTT
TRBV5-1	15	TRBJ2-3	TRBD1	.	CASSFIEGAPLTQYF	TGCGCCAGCAGCTTTATTGAGGGGGCTCCCTTGACGCAGTATTTT